This T cell receptor (beta chain) came from a study of T-cell memory formation after mild COVID-19. Points from the study as a whole: CD4+ contracting clones were mainly CM and EM; CD8+ ones, EMRA.

This clonotype was found a few times. The target antigen is unknown. Germline loops: CDR1 SGHAT, CDR2 FQNNGV. The germline V and J ends were trimmed by 4 bases and 8 bases, with 11 bases remaining between them. The CDR3 totals 13 residues. In TCRdb, the 5' RACE reads were re-called with MiXCR into one record per CDR3 protein. The table has roughly 100,000 distinct CDR3 sequences, more than 12% seen once. The gene calls are TRBV11-2 and TRBJ1-4, with no clear D. Sequences were obtained from PBMCs or a T cell subset sorted from them (not recorded which). This sequence was found in a man between 18 and 35 years old who had mild COVID-19 (a few samples of this study predate the infection). Cell type and time point are not known. The CDR3 DNA reads as TGTGCCAGCAGCTGGTCGGGTGAAGAAAAACTGTTTTTT. Amino acids: CASSWSGEEKLFF. Full variable domain (remainder filled in from reference TRBV11-2 and TRBJ1-4): EAGVAQSPRYKIIEKRQSVAFWCNPISGHATLYWYQQILGQGPKLLIQFQNNGVVDDSQLPKDRFSAERLKGVDSTLKIQPAKLEDSAVYLCASSWSGEEKLFFGSGTQLSVL.